This T cell receptor beta chain emerged from a study of cytomegalovirus exposure and HLA in healthy donors. Vbeta (60) and Jbeta (13) primers were used in the PCR. As originally analysed: Among the unique TCR beta chains that a later analysis counted, around 72 million in all, around 11 million were shared. Sequencing used immunoSEQ multiplex PCR; TCRdb keeps in-frame clones, though not all of them. The V and J calls and clone size were taken over from that table, and D and trimming were inferred from the DNA. The sample has roughly 100,000 clones, about a tenth seen once. Regarding the study as a whole: In a later analysis, TCR beta V- and J-gene trimming was associated with a missense DCLRE1C variant. The authors reported that TCR beta sequences could predict HLA-A and HLA-B alleles. These predictions were accurate for most subjects in the first cohort.

CDR3 length equals 14 residues. V was cut by 8 bases and J by 3 bases, with 11 bases left in between. This clone was seen a handful of times. Its target is not known. Despite likely unrecorded immune exposures, the donors were nominally healthy at the time of sampling. The sample was PBMCs. The origin of this receptor is a middle-aged man in good health and CMV-seropositive. The chain couples TRBV23-1 to TRBJ1-6; D is unresolved. TRBV23-1 is an ORF for which the function is uncertain. The CDR3 DNA reads TGCGCCAGCCCCAACAGTGTCTATAATTCACCCCTCCACTTT. This sequence encodes CASPNSVYNSPLHF.